Sequencing of this TCR beta chain was carried out in a study of OX40 agonist ivuxolimab in advanced cancers. Here immunoSEQ multiplex PCR was the method, and the copy in TCRdb shows in-frame clones only, minus some. The data contain approximately 130,000 clones, more than 85% of them singletons. The receptor comes from an adult with an advanced solid tumor such as melanoma, head and neck, liver or kidney cancer. The starting material was CD4+ or CD8+ T cells sorted from blood, obtained in a trial of the OX40 agonist ivuxolimab.

CDR3 in amino acids: CASSSHDGIQYF. The CDR3 nucleotides are TGTGCCAGCAGCTCACACGACGGCATTCAGTACTTC. The V gene is TRBV11-3, the J gene TRBJ2-4; D not certain. The CDR3 length is 12 residues. Deletions cut 4 bases from V and 9 bases from J, with 10 bases between. From germline, CDR1 is SGHNT and CDR2 YENEEA.